Presented here are 24 T cell receptor beta chains from one specimen sequenced in a study of blood T cells in healthy people across ages. A second PCR of about 6 to 11 cycles used a sample-barcoded 5' primer and a J-beta primer mix. From the 5' RACE reads, TCRdb called clonotypes with MiXCR, one entry per CDR3 protein. The sample comprises some 860,000 distinct CDR3 sequences, about 56% of which are singletons, and 25% to 30% rests with the top ten. What was sequenced was blood. All receptors come from a man aged 35-49 years in good health.

This clonotype has just one count. One junction end disagrees with the germline gene, perhaps due to a read error. The rearrangement joins TRBV7-2 to TRBJ2-5; 14 bases match TRBD2. CDR3 length: 17 amino acids. Germline V gives CDR1 SGHTA, CDR2 FQGNSA. Here the CDR3 DNA reads TGTGCCAGCAGTTTAGATGGACTAGCGGGGGGTAGGGAGACCCAGTACTTC. Its translation: CASSLDGLAGGRETQYF.

This clonotype was observed a handful of times. V is TRBV7-2 and J is TRBJ2-5, with D perhaps TRBD2 (5 bases). The CDR3 contains 15 residues. V lost 1 base, J lost 2 bases, and 11 bases lay in between. CDR1 and CDR2 (germline): SGHTA, FQGNSA. CDR3 sequence: CASSLELGRQETQYF. The CDR3 region has the DNA TGTGCCAGCAGCTTAGAACTAGGACGTCAAGAGACCCAGTACTTC.

This clonotype was found a few times. The chain uses TRBV9 and TRBJ2-3; TRBD2 agrees at 13 bases. With 5 bases clipped from V and 4 bases from J, the junction kept 7 bases outside the gene matches. Germline V gives CDR1 SGDLS, CDR2 YYNGEE. CDR3 size: 16 residues. The CDR3 DNA is TGTGCCAGCAGTCAGGGGACTAGCGGGAAGGCAGATACGCAGTATTTT. It codes for CASSQGTSGKADTQYF. Drawing the rest from reference TRBV9 and TRBJ2-3, the complete variable domain is DSGVTQTPKHLITATGQRVTLRCSPRSGDLSVYWYQQSLDQGLQFLIQYYNGEERAKGNILERFSAQQFPDLHSELNLSSLELGDSALYFCASSQGTSGKADTQYFGPGTRLTVL.

The CDR3 DNA follows: TGCAGTGCTCCACTAGCGGGAGTTACCACAGATACGCAGTATTTT. It yields the protein CSAPLAGVTTDTQYF. The chain recombines TRBV20-1 with TRBJ2-3; 11 bases fit TRBD2. With 5 bases clipped from V and 2 bases from J, the junction kept 6 bases outside the gene matches. The CDR3 has 15 residues. Germline-derived CDR1 and CDR2 are DFQATT and SNEGSKA (reference sequence).

This clonotype was detected once. CDR3 coding DNA: TGTGCCAGCAGTGTCTCGGCTAGTTGGGATACGCAGTATTTT. It specifies CASSVSASWDTQYF. The chain recombines TRBV6-5 with TRBJ2-3, with D uncertain. The V gene lost 5 bases and the J gene lost 6 bases, with 15 bases spanning the gap. Germline V gene data show CDR1 as MNHEY and CDR2 as SVGAGI. The CDR3 consists of 14 residues.

This clonotype came up a few times. This rearrangement joins TRBV7-3 to TRBJ2-3; D unclear. The CDR3 spans 14 residues. Per germline, CDR1 SGHTA and CDR2 FQGTGA. Trimming pared 5 bases from V and 0 bases from J, leaving 9 bases between. As DNA, the CDR3 is TGTGCCAGCAGCGTTACGGAGAGCACAGATACGCAGTATTTT. Translating gives CASSVTESTDTQYF.

This clonotype showed up just a few times. The V and J genes are TRBV5-1 and TRBJ1-6; tentatively, D is TRBD1 (6 bases). Germline CDR1 and CDR2: SGHRS and YFSETQ. This CDR3 has 18 amino acids. Trimming took 4 bases from V and 7 from J, leaving 24 bases between them. The DNA of the CDR3 is TGCGCCAGCAGCCCGGTGACAGCAGGCAGGGGAGAGAATTCACCCCTCCACTTT. Encoded protein: CASSPVTAGRGENSPLHF.

The chain is built from TRBV28 and TRBJ2-5; TRBD1 is a possible D gene (6 bases). The V gene lost 8 bases and the J gene lost 11 bases, with 12 bases spanning the gap. Germline CDR1 and CDR2: MDHEN and SYDVKM. CDR3 length: 10 residues. CDR3 residues: CASAYREQYF. The DNA of the CDR3 is TGTGCCAGCGCCTACAGGGAACAGTACTTC.

This rearrangement joins TRBV9 to TRBJ1-5; a possible D gene is TRBD1 (5 bases). Germline V gives CDR1 SGDLS, CDR2 YYNGEE. The CDR3 runs to 13 residues. V lost 5 bases and J lost 6, with 12 bases in between. CDR3 in DNA: TGTGCCAGCAGTCAGGGTCCCCGTCAGCCCCAGCATTTT. It encodes CASSQGPRQPQHF.

A few counts support this clonotype. V usage is TRBV3-1 and J usage is TRBJ2-7; TRBD2 matches 7 bases. This CDR3 comprises 14 residues. Germline values: CDR1 LGHDT, CDR2 YNNKEL (reference sequence). Trimming removed 3 bases from V and 5 bases from J; junction bases left unmatched: 7. CDR3 amino acids: CASSHGGSSDEQYF. The CDR3 coding sequence is TGTGCCAGCAGCCATGGCGGGAGTAGCGACGAGCAGTACTTC.

The chain uses TRBV7-6 and TRBJ2-1; 9 bases align to TRBD2. The J call is uncertain, as TRBJ2-7 better fits the DNA end. CDR1 is SGHVS and CDR2 is FNYEAQ in the germline V gene. This CDR3 region has 16 residues. CDR3 sequence (DNA): TGTGCCAGCAGCTTAGAAGGCGGGGGGGCGTACAATGAGCAGTACTTC. It encodes CASSLEGGGAYNEQYF.

This clonotype was observed a few times. V usage is TRBV24-1 and J usage is TRBJ2-7; a weak D match, TRBD1 (6 bases). The CDR3 is made up of 13 amino acids. Germline CDR1 and CDR2: KGHDR and SFDVKD. V lost 7 bases and J lost 5, with 14 bases in between. The CDR3 loop reads CATSDRTWDEQYF. CDR3 coding DNA: TGTGCCACCAGCGACAGGACGTGGGACGAGCAGTACTTC.

This clonotype was recorded at least ten times. The V gene is TRBV27, the J gene TRBJ1-6; tentative D call: TRBD1 (5 bases). Deletions cut 5 bases from V and 10 bases from J, with 12 bases between. Germline V CDR1 and CDR2: MNHEY, SMNVEV (reference sequence). The CDR3 is made up of 13 amino acids. CDR3 loop: CASSPTGNSPLHF. CDR3 nucleotide sequence: TGTGCCAGCAGTCCCACAGGAAACTCACCCCTCCACTTT.

The V and J genes are TRBV29-1 and TRBJ2-6; D is unresolved. CDR1 and CDR2 (germline): SQVTM, ANQGSEA. The CDR3 spans 14 residues. Trimming took off 0 bases at V and 4 bases at J, with 7 bases between the two ends. The CDR3 nucleotides are TGCAGCGTTGAAGATAGATCGGGGGCCAACGTCCTGACTTTC. Translation: CSVEDRSGANVLTF.

The rearrangement uses TRBV3-1 and TRBJ2-5; TRBD1 matches at 7 bases. V lost 0 bases to trimming and J lost 1 base; unmatched junction nucleotides: 5. The V gene's germline CDR1 is LGHDT and CDR2 YNNKEL (reference sequence). The CDR3 runs to 16 residues. Here the CDR3 DNA reads TGTGCCAGCAGCCAAGACCGGACAGGCCGCCAAGAGACCCAGTACTTC. Its protein is CASSQDRTGRQETQYF.

This clonotype has only a few counts. This rearrangement joins TRBV29-1 to TRBJ2-5; 9 bases are a match to TRBD1. This CDR3 is built from 17 residues. V shed 6 bases and J 1 base; nucleotides not matched to a gene: 15. Germline V gene data show CDR1 as SQVTM and CDR2 as ANQGSEA. The CDR3 sequence: CSVGKLWDRAIQETQYF. DNA of the CDR3: TGCAGCGTGGGAAAGCTCTGGGACAGGGCTATCCAAGAGACCCAGTACTTC.

This clonotype was counted between two and nine times. The gene calls are TRBV18 and TRBJ2-6; maybe TRBD1 (5 bases). Germline assignment: CDR1 KGHSH and CDR2 LQKENI. V shed 2 bases and J shed 4 bases, with 12 bases lying between them. The CDR3 totals 16 residues. CDR3 amino acids: CASSPWSGSGANVLTF. In DNA, the CDR3 is TGTGCCAGCTCACCATGGTCAGGGTCCGGGGCCAACGTCCTGACTTTC.

As for this clonotype: The junction and the germline gene differ at one end; a read error may be behind it. J is TRBJ1-1 and V is TRBV7-9; D not resolved. The CDR3 is 14 residues long. Germline V gene data show CDR1 as SEHNR and CDR2 as FQNEAQ (reference sequence). Written as DNA, the CDR3 is TGTGCCATCAGCTCCCCCGGGCTGAACACTGAAGCTTTCTTT. It translates to CAISSPGLNTEAFF.

CDR3 sequence (DNA): TGCAGTGCTAGAAGTGAGGGGGGCCCAGAGACCCAGTACTTC. Encoded protein: CSARSEGGPETQYF. The rearrangement uses TRBV20-1 and TRBJ2-5, with D perhaps being TRBD1 or TRBD2 (6 bases each). This CDR3 spans 14 amino acids. The V end was cut by 2 bases, the J end by 4 bases, with 14 bases between. Germline V CDR1 and CDR2: DFQATT, SNEGSKA (reference sequence).

The chain recombines TRBV5-1 with TRBJ1-6; D is uncertain. Trimming took off 1 base at V and 5 bases at J, with 10 bases between the two ends. CDR3 length: 15 amino acids. In germline, CDR1 is SGHRS, CDR2 YFSETQ. The CDR3 nucleotides read TGCGCCAGCAGCTTGAGGGCAGGCGATAATTCACCCCTCCACTTT. Translating it yields CASSLRAGDNSPLHF. The variable domain in full, with the rest retrieved from reference TRBV5-1 and TRBJ1-6, is KAGVTQTPRYLIKTRGQQVTLSCSPISGHRSVSWYQQTPGQGLQFLFEYFSETQRNKGNFPGRFSGRQFSNSRSEMNVSTLELGDSALYLCASSLRAGDNSPLHFGNGTRLTVT.

This clonotype was observed once. One end of the junction does not line up with germline, which may come from a read error. The chain combines TRBV12-3 or TRBV12-4 with TRBJ1-2; 10 bases are a match to TRBD1. This CDR3 contains 16 residues. Here the CDR3 reads CANSLTLTGGGYGYTF. In DNA, the CDR3 is TGTGCCAACAGTCTCACTCTGACAGGGGGCGGCTATGGCTACACCTTC.

This clonotype showed up just once. V is TRBV3-1 and J is TRBJ1-6; the D is unclear. The CDR3 totals 13 residues. V lost 1 base and J lost 9, with 7 bases in between. CDR1 LGHDT and CDR2 YNNKEL come from the germline V gene (reference sequence). The CDR3 protein is CASSQVGISPLHF. The CDR3 nucleotides are TGTGCCAGCAGCCAAGTTGGAATTTCACCCCTCCACTTT.

In this sample, this clonotype turned up a few times. V and J are TRBV29-1 and TRBJ1-2; D may be TRBD1 (5 bases). V lost 5 bases and J 2 bases, leaving 9 bases between the germline ends. This CDR3 comprises 12 residues. CDR1 and CDR2 from the germline V gene are SQVTM and ANQGSEA. CDR3 loop: CSVWGSNYGYTF. The CDR3, as DNA: TGCAGCGTTTGGGGGTCAAACTATGGCTACACCTTC. The full variable domain, its missing parts supplied by reference TRBV29-1 and TRBJ1-2, is SAVISQKPSRDICQRGTSLTIQCQVDSQVTMMFWYRQQPGQSLTLIATANQGSEATYESGFVIDKFPISRPNLTFSTLTVSNMSPEDSSIYLCSVWGSNYGYTFGSGTRLTVV.

The gene calls are TRBV7-9 and TRBJ1-2; D unresolved. The CDR3 contains 13 residues. The germline V gene encodes CDR1 SEHNR and CDR2 FQNEAQ (reference sequence). V dropped 7 bases and J dropped 7 bases, with 16 bases sitting between them. This CDR3 reads CASNKGGLGGYTF. Written as DNA, the CDR3 is TGTGCCAGCAACAAAGGAGGACTTGGTGGCTACACCTTC. Variable domain in full (rest from reference TRBV7-9 and TRBJ1-2): DTGVSQNPRHKITKRGQNVTFRCDPISEHNRLYWYRQTLGQGPEFLTYFQNEAQLEKSRLLSDRFSAERPKGSFSTLEIQRTEQGDSAMYLCASNKGGLGGYTFGSGTRLTVV.